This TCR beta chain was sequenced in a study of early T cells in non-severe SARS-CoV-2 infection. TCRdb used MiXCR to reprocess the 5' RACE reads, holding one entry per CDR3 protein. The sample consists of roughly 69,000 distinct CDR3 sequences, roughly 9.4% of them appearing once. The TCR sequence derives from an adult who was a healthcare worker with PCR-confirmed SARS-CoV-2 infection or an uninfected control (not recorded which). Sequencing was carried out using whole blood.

The DNA for the CDR3 is TGTGCCAGCAGCCCGGGGGACAGGGGGCGAGACGGGGAGCTGTTTTTT. Its translation is CASSPGDRGRDGELFF. This rearrangement joins TRBV11-1 to TRBJ2-2, with TRBD1 identical over 12 bases. Germline CDR1 is SGHAT and CDR2 is FQDESV (reference sequence). The CDR3 is 16 residues long. V was clipped by 5 bases and J by 7 bases; unmatched bases: 8.